Each of the 10 T cell receptor beta chains below was sequenced from the same sample in a study of T cell repertoires in cytomegalovirus infection (dated by TCRdb to 2018 to 2020). Per the publication, the treatment or condition label means: in vitro stimulation with specific CMV peptide epitopes to enrich CMV-specific T cells. Sequencing was performed on an Illumina HiSeq 1500. TCRdb ran its own pipeline on the public reads, namely fastp trimming at Q25 and MiXCR clone calling, and kept in-frame beta chains. For every CDR3 protein sequence, its rows merge into one entry that carries the most common genes and DNA. Recorded for this sample are 600,000 to 700,000 distinct CDR3 sequences; 33% of them occurred a single time. 18% of the sample comes from the top ten. These receptors have no known antigen. Source: cultured PBMCs, taken from culture after CMV antigen stimulation. These receptors originate from a human donor in good health (CMV status not recorded). Some clones in this sample may be carry-over from other donors' samples.

The V call is TRBV7-8, the J call TRBJ2-7; 8 positions match TRBD1. Looked up from germline, CDR1 is SGHVS and CDR2 is FQNEAQ. J gave up 6 bases and V 8 bases, and 9 bases lay outside the gene matches. The CDR3 sequence is 13 residues long. CDR3 coding DNA: TGTGCCAGCGGGGACAGGAGGGCTTCCGAGCAGTACTTC. The encoded protein is CASGDRRASEQYF.

The chain carries TRBV19 and TRBJ2-1; D gene ambiguous. CDR1 and CDR2 (germline): LNHDA, SQIVND (reference sequence). This CDR3 is 14 amino acids long. Trimming removed 7 bases from V and 4 bases from J, with 14 bases in between. The CDR3 coding sequence is TGTGCCAGTAAACCCAGTAGATTTTACAATGAGCAGTTCTTC. Translation: CASKPSRFYNEQFF.

The chain links TRBV20-1 to TRBJ2-1; TRBD2 matches at 14 bases. V shed 3 bases and J 0 bases; nucleotides not matched to a gene: 4. From germline, CDR1 is DFQATT and CDR2 SNEGSKA (reference sequence). The CDR3 sequence is 17 residues long. The CDR3: CSASPGTSGSSYNEQFF. CDR3 DNA: TGCAGTGCTAGTCCCGGGACTAGCGGGAGCTCCTACAATGAGCAGTTCTTC.

This chain links TRBV6-2 or TRBV6-3 with TRBJ1-2; D uncertain. This CDR3 has 17 residues. The V end lost 8 bases, the J end lost 6 bases, and 28 bases lay between the germline ends. The V gene's germline CDR1 is MNHEY and CDR2 SVGEGT. The CDR3 DNA sequence: TGTGCCAGCCGTACGGGGAAGGGTCCTGGATTTCTCGATGGCTACACCTTC. Protein: CASRTGKGPGFLDGYTF.

The rearrangement uses TRBV20-1 and TRBJ2-3, with 11 bases identical to TRBD2. V lost 0 bases to trimming and J lost 4 bases; unmatched junction nucleotides: 18. Germline V CDR1 and CDR2: DFQATT, SNEGSKA (reference sequence). The CDR3 spans 20 residues. The CDR3 loop reads CSARDLGRVAGGLGADTQYF. In nucleotides, the CDR3 is TGCAGTGCTAGAGATCTAGGTCGGGTAGCGGGGGGGCTAGGCGCAGATACGCAGTATTTT.

Ten or more counts support this clonotype. The chain is built from TRBV7-2 and TRBJ2-3; D remains unclear. Germline V gene lookup returns CDR1 SGHTA and CDR2 FQGNSA. This CDR3 is 14 amino acids long. Trimming removed 1 base at V and 6 bases at J, with 11 bases between. In nucleotides, the CDR3 is TGTGCCAGCAGCTTAGATGGGGTATTGGATACGCAGTATTTT. Translating gives CASSLDGVLDTQYF.

This clonotype was picked up a small number of times. This chain connects TRBV20-1 to TRBJ2-3; TRBD2 matches at 7 bases. The CDR3 extends over 16 amino acids. CDR1 is DFQATT and CDR2 is SNEGSKA in the germline V gene (reference sequence). J lost 0 bases, V lost 6 bases, and 12 bases had no gene match. Written as DNA, the CDR3 is TGCAGTGCGTGGTCGATCTGGACTAGAAGCACAGATACGCAGTATTTT. Its protein product is CSAWSIWTRSTDTQYF.

The V and J genes are TRBV4-1 and TRBJ2-5; the D gene is possibly TRBD2 (6 bases). The CDR3 consists of 15 residues. V was pared by 0 bases and J by 4 bases, with 12 bases between. In germline, CDR1 is MGHRA, CDR2 YSYEKL. The CDR3 is CASSQDPRRGETQYF. The CDR3 DNA reads as TGCGCCAGCAGCCAAGACCCCCGGCGGGGAGAGACCCAGTACTTC.

Of note for this clonotype: It is likely a read error, because the conserved phenylalanine at the end of the CDR3 is missing. The chain carries TRBV27 and TRBJ2-5, with 8 positions matching TRBD2. From germline, CDR1 is MNHEY and CDR2 SMNVEV (reference sequence). V shed 6 bases and J 5 bases; nucleotides not matched to a gene: 14. The CDR3 consists of 16 residues. The CDR3 coding sequence is TGTGCCAGCAGCCTTACGCCCGGGAGGGCCTTGGAGACCCAGTACGTC. Protein: CASSLTPGRALETQYV.

The rearrangement uses TRBV7-9 and TRBJ2-1, with D unclear. Germline CDR1 is SEHNR and CDR2 is FQNEAQ (reference sequence). The CDR3 totals 20 residues. Trimming pared 2 bases from V and 3 bases from J, leaving 26 bases between. The CDR3 DNA follows: TGTGCCAGCAGCTTAACCCCCTCTCCCCTCCGGGTGGGTCTCTACAATGAGCAGTTCTTC. The encoded protein is CASSLTPSPLRVGLYNEQFF.